The 14 T cell receptor beta chains given below trace back to one sample, sequenced in a study of OX40 agonist ivuxolimab in advanced cancers. Profiling relied on immunoSEQ multiplex PCR, and the TCRdb table lists in-frame clones only, not all of them. The sample includes roughly 72,000 clones, roughly 80% of them seen just once. The sample here was CD4+ or CD8+ T cells sorted from blood, taken in a trial of the OX40 agonist ivuxolimab. These receptors all come from an adult with an advanced solid tumor such as melanoma, head and neck, liver or kidney cancer.

The CDR3 coding sequence is TGTGCCAGCAGTGAAGGGACAGGGGAGCAGGATGGCTACACCTTC. It codes for CASSEGTGEQDGYTF. The genes are TRBV6-1 and TRBJ1-2; 9 nucleotides align to TRBD1. The ends lost 1 base at V and 6 bases at J; junction bases unmatched: 6. Germline CDR1 reads MNHNS; CDR2 reads SASEGT. The CDR3 contains 15 residues.

This chain links TRBV19 with TRBJ1-1, with 7 bases matching TRBD1. V lost 4 bases, J lost 5 bases, and 7 bases stayed unmatched. Germline V gene lookup returns CDR1 LNHDA and CDR2 SQIVND (reference sequence). The CDR3 runs to 14 residues. CDR3 DNA: TGTGCCAGTAGTAGGGGACAGACCCAAACTGAAGCTTTCTTT. Residues: CASSRGQTQTEAFF.

The chain is built from TRBV5-1 and TRBJ2-1; 10 bases are shared with TRBD2. The CDR3 loop spans 15 amino acids. The V and J ends lost 4 bases and 9 bases, in that order; junction bases with no gene match: 10. Germline V gene sequence: CDR1 SGHRS, CDR2 YFSETQ. The CDR3 sequence: CASSIQAGGAVEQFF. Here the CDR3 DNA reads TGCGCCAGCAGCATACAAGCGGGAGGGGCGGTTGAGCAGTTCTTC.

A few counts support this clone. The chain joins TRBV6-1 to TRBJ2-1; D gene unclear. Germline CDR1 is MNHNS and CDR2 is SASEGT. Between the trimmed V and J ends, which lost 4 bases and 0 bases, there was a span of 7 bases. CDR3 length: 14 amino acids. The chain's CDR3 is CASSGMSSYNEQFF. The CDR3 DNA reads TGTGCCAGCAGTGGAATGAGCTCCTACAATGAGCAGTTCTTC.

The chain employs TRBV7-9 and TRBJ1-5; unclear D gene. This CDR3 is 15 amino acids long. Deletions cut 2 bases from V and 3 bases from J, with 11 bases between. Germline V gives CDR1 SEHNR, CDR2 FQNEAQ (reference sequence). CDR3 in amino acids: CASSLKGGVNQPQHF. The CDR3 nucleotides read TGTGCCAGCAGCTTAAAGGGTGGGGTCAATCAGCCCCAGCATTTT.

This clone occurred a few times. The chain joins TRBV6-1 to TRBJ2-6, with D uncertain. CDR1 MNHNS and CDR2 SASEGT come from the germline V gene. With 0 bases removed from V and 3 bases from J, the gap between germline ends came to 0 bases. CDR3 size: 13 residues. The CDR3 protein is CASSEAGANVLTF. The CDR3 coding sequence is TGTGCCAGCAGTGAAGCTGGGGCCAACGTCCTGACTTTC.

The chain employs TRBV28 and TRBJ1-1, with 11 nucleotides matching TRBD1. The germline CDR1 and CDR2 sequences are MDHEN and SYDVKM. The CDR3 is 15 residues long. The trim removed 5 bases at V and 4 bases at J, leaving 6 bases unmatched. CDR3 DNA: TGTGCCAGCAGTCCGTGGGACAGGGGGGTCACTGAAGCTTTCTTT. Its protein product is CASSPWDRGVTEAFF.

The chain employs TRBV6-1 and TRBJ2-7, with 11 positions matching TRBD1. CDR1 and CDR2 (germline): MNHNS, SASEGT. The V and J ends lost 6 bases and 5 bases, in that order; junction bases with no gene match: 6. This CDR3 has 14 residues. CDR3 coding DNA: TGTGCCAGCAGATTAGGACAGGGGGCCGACGAGCAGTACTTC. Its translation: CASRLGQGADEQYF.

The chain combines TRBV7-2 with TRBJ2-1; 8 positions agree with TRBD2. Trimming took 3 bases from V and 0 from J; bases not matched to a gene: 1. Per germline, CDR1 SGHTA and CDR2 FQGNSA. This CDR3 has 15 residues. The CDR3: CASSLSGSSYNEQFF. The DNA for the CDR3 is TGTGCCAGCAGCTTGAGCGGGAGCTCCTACAATGAGCAGTTCTTC.

This chain links TRBV7-9 with TRBJ1-4; TRBD1 might be the D (6 bases). Trimming left V 9 bases short and J 5 bases short, with 19 bases between. Germline CDR1 and CDR2: SEHNR and FQNEAQ (reference sequence). This CDR3 has 15 residues. Here the CDR3 reads CASQDTGGGNEKLFF. CDR3 sequence (DNA): TGTGCCAGTCAAGATACCGGGGGCGGGAATGAAAAACTGTTTTTT.

This clone came up a few times. The chain employs TRBV7-9 and TRBJ2-2, with D hard to call. CDR1 is SEHNR and CDR2 is FQNEAQ in the germline V gene (reference sequence). Between the trimmed V and J ends, which lost 3 bases and 1 base, there was a span of 6 bases. This CDR3 contains 14 residues. Here the CDR3 reads CASSFVQNTGELFF. DNA for the CDR3: TGTGCCAGCAGCTTTGTCCAGAACACCGGGGAGCTGTTTTTT.

The chain combines TRBV5-6 with TRBJ1-2; the match to TRBD1 covers 7 bases. The trim removed 4 bases at V and 0 bases at J, leaving 6 bases unmatched. The CDR3 has 15 amino acids. Per the germline V gene, CDR1 is SGHDT and CDR2 is YYEEEE. The CDR3 DNA follows: TGTGCCAGCAGCCCCACGGGGACAGCTAACTATGGCTACACCTTC. Protein sequence: CASSPTGTANYGYTF.

This CDR3 is CASSSGTEGEQPQHF. CDR3 DNA: TGTGCCAGCAGTTCCGGGACGGAGGGCGAGCAGCCCCAGCATTTT. This chain connects TRBV6-5 to TRBJ1-5; maybe TRBD1 (5 bases). The germline V gene encodes CDR1 MNHEY and CDR2 SVGAGI. V was clipped by 4 bases and J by 7 bases, with 17 bases between them. This CDR3 spans 15 amino acids.

This chain joins TRBV5-8 and TRBJ1-2; D unclear. The germline gives CDR1 SGHTS, CDR2 YDEGEE. The V gene lost 4 bases and the J gene lost 5 bases, with 15 bases spanning the gap. The CDR3 runs 14 residues. CDR3 sequence reads: CASSQIDEGYGYTF. CDR3 coding DNA: TGTGCCAGCAGCCAGATAGACGAGGGTTATGGCTACACCTTC.